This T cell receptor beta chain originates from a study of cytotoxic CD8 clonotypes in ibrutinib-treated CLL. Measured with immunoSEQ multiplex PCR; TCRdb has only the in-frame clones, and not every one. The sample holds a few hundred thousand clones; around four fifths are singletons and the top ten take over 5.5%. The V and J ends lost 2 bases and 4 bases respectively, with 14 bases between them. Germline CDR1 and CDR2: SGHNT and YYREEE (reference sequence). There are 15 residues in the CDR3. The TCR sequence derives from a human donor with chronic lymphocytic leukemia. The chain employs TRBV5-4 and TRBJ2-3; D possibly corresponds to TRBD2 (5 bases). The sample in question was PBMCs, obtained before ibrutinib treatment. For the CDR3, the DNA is TGTGCCAGCAGCTTTCCGGGATTGGTTCCAGATACGCAGTATTTT. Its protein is CASSFPGLVPDTQYF.